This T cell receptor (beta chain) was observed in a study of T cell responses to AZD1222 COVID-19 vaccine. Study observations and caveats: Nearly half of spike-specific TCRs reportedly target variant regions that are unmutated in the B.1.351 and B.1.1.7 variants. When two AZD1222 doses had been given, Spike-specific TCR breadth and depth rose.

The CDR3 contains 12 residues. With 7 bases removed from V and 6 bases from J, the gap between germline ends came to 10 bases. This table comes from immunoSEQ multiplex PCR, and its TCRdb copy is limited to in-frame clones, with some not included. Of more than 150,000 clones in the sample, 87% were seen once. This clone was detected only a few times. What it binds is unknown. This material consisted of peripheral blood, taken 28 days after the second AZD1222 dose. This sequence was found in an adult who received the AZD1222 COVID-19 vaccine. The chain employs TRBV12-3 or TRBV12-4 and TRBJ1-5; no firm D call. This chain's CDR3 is CASTRGVQPQHF. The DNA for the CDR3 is TGTGCCAGCACCCGCGGGGTTCAGCCCCAGCATTTT.